The 5 T cell receptor beta chains below come from one sample, sequenced in a study. Amplification of TRBV12-4/TRBJ1-2 clonotypes used adaptor-ligated barcode primers. TCRdb ran MiXCR on the multiplex PCR reads and lists one entry per CDR3 protein. The sample carries more than 400 distinct CDR3 sequences, more than 2.5% recorded once. Sequenced sample: tumor-infiltrating naive CD4+ T cells sorted from the breast tumor. Stated subset: naive CD4+ T cells, CD4+CD45RA+CD25-. These TCRs come from a female donor with breast cancer.

V is TRBV12-3 or TRBV12-4 and J is TRBJ1-2, with D perhaps matching TRBD1 (6 bases). There are 15 residues in the CDR3. Trimming cost V 4 bases and J 7 bases, with 19 bases left between them. The CDR3 sequence: CASSWDTGTSSGYTF. DNA of the CDR3: TGTGCCAGCAGTTGGGACACCGGGACCTCGAGTGGCTACACCTTC.

Relative to its sample, this clonotype is medium-sized. The chain links TRBV12-3 or TRBV12-4 to TRBJ1-2; tentatively, D is TRBD1 (5 bases). The CDR3 has 13 residues. V lost 5 bases and J lost 7, with 14 bases in between. The CDR3 nucleotides read TGTGCCAGCAGTGTAAACAGGCATAGTGGCTACACCTTC. Its translation is CASSVNRHSGYTF.

By sample fraction, this clonotype is medium-sized. The chain links TRBV12-3 or TRBV12-4 to TRBJ1-2; D is unresolved. Trimming cost V 8 bases and J 4 bases, with 14 bases left between them. The CDR3 is 13 amino acids. CDR3 nucleotide sequence: TGTGCCAGCGGGAATCGAACAGCCTATGGCTACACCTTC. Encoded protein: CASGNRTAYGYTF.

This clonotype rates as medium-sized (0.01 to 0.1%). This chain connects TRBV12-3 or TRBV12-4 to TRBJ1-2; no reliable D call. The CDR3 is 14 residues long. Trimming left V 6 bases short and J 4 bases short, with 15 bases between. The CDR3 is CASSAAAGVYGYTF. The CDR3, as DNA: TGTGCCAGCAGCGCAGCTGCCGGGGTCTATGGCTACACCTTC.

This clonotype has a count of ten or more. The rearrangement uses TRBV12-3 or TRBV12-4 and TRBJ1-2; 7 bases are a match to TRBD1. The V segment lost 5 bases and the J segment 10 bases; nucleotides outside the gene matches: 10. The CDR3 is 13 residues long. The CDR3 DNA reads as TGTGCCAGCAGTGGCAACAGGGGTCGGTTCTACACCTTC. It yields the protein CASSGNRGRFYTF.